This TCR beta chain was sequenced for a study of early T cells in non-severe SARS-CoV-2 infection (dated by TCRdb to the early 2020s). The study in broad terms: TCR sequencing used bulk RNA from unsorted whole blood, so alpha and beta chains could not be paired. What the study reported, not specific to this receptor: VDJdb matching was skewed toward anti-spike CD8 responses and likely underestimated virus-specific expansions by missing private and CD4 specificities.

Receptors were amplified or captured by 5' RACE. Sequencing took place on a NextSeq 500. The TCR library protocol attached unique molecular identifiers to individual cDNA molecules to correct for sequencing error and PCR bias. Both TCR alpha and beta chains were sequenced, and tight co-correlation was observed between alpha and beta sequence abundances in each sample. The published analysis was carried out like this. Decombinator V4 was used to annotate the V gene, J gene and CDR3 of the TCR sequences. Expanded TCRs were defined as changing significantly between any two time points under a Poisson model with p below 0.0001. TCR abundances were normalised to the total number of TCRs sequenced per sample and were expressed as counts per million. MAIT TCRs were defined by TRAV1-2 paired with TRAJ12, TRAJ20 or TRAJ33, and iNKT TCRs by TRAV10 paired with TRAJ18. VDJdb, accessed on 1 November 2021, was searched for TCRs annotated for CMV, EBV and SARS-CoV-2, and TCRs annotated for more than one antigen were excluded. In-frame beta chains were kept once TCRdb had trimmed the public reads at Q25 with fastp and called clones with MiXCR. For every CDR3 protein sequence, its rows merge into one entry that carries the most common genes and DNA. Here the V and J calls rest on TCRdb's processing, not on the authors' analysis. The sample table contains roughly 60,000 distinct CDR3 sequences; only one count was recorded for roughly 13% of them. The top ten hold about 4.2% of the sample.

In this sample, this clonotype turned up a few times. Its binding antigen is unknown. Nothing much larger sits one base from this clone, and base qualities are not available. Set within a cohort of healthcare workers in London, UK, this nested case-control study involved weekly PCR testing of nasopharyngeal swabs along with blood sampling. Between 23 and 31 March 2020, the week of the UK lockdown, healthcare workers were enrolled and then followed up weekly for as long as 16 weeks. Measured from the cysteine to the phenylalanine, the CDR3 is 14 residues long. CDR3 DNA only is kept here, 42 bases in frame from base 1. After removal of 6 bases from V and 8 bases from J, the junction retains 7 bases not matched to a gene.

Sequencing was performed on whole blood. This receptor chain uses TRBV12-3 or TRBV12-4 and TRBJ1-4; the junction holds 9 bases that match TRBD1. This TCR came from an adult who was a healthcare worker with PCR-confirmed SARS-CoV-2 infection or an uninfected control (not recorded which). This receptor has the CDR3 CASSPGQGYEKLFF. Here is the DNA: TGTGCCAGCAGCCCGGGACAGGGATACGAAAAACTGTTTTTT.